A selection of T cell receptor beta chains follows, all from one sample in a study of T cells in Graves' hyperthyroidism and ophthalmopathy. Each CDR3 protein is one row after TCRdb ran MiXCR on the multiplex PCR reads. The sample holds some 700,000 distinct CDR3 sequences, 15% to 20% seen once. The source material was blood. The receptors stem from a man aged 45 to 65 with Graves' hyperthyroidism. CDR3s include the opening cysteine and the closing phenylalanine or tryptophan. Each record gives: V gene, D gene, J gene, clone size, CDR3 protein, CDR3 DNA. A D gene is named only where the DNA matches it firmly. Rows may omit the clone size; those that give it use once, few, many or a size class.

V gene: TRBV5-1; D gene: NA; J gene: TRBJ2-5; clone size: few; CDR3 protein: CASSLGWGRGETQYF; CDR3 DNA: TGCGCCAGCAGCTTGGGATGGGGACGTGGGGAGACCCAGTACTTC
V gene: TRBV27; D gene: NA; J gene: TRBJ1-5; clone size: NA; CDR3 protein: CASSLIPVTIQAQHF; CDR3 DNA: TGTGCCAGCAGTTTAATTCCAGTAACCATACAGGCCCAGCATTTT
V gene: TRBV29-1; D gene: NA; J gene: TRBJ1-1; clone size: NA; CDR3 protein: CSVDPPGGRNEAFF; CDR3 DNA: TGCAGCGTTGATCCTCCCGGCGGGAGAAATGAAGCTTTCTTT
V gene: TRBV7-2; D gene: NA; J gene: TRBJ2-1; clone size: many; CDR3 protein: CASSLGGSGQFF; CDR3 DNA: TGTGCCAGCAGCTTAGGGGGGAGTGGGCAGTTCTTC
V gene: TRBV28; D gene: TRBD2; J gene: TRBJ2-1; clone size: many; CDR3 protein: CASSYTGTSGRALNNEQFF; CDR3 DNA: TGTGCCAGCAGTTATACCGGGACTAGCGGGAGGGCCTTAAACAATGAGCAGTTCTTC
V gene: TRBV6-2/TRBV6-3; D gene: TRBD2; J gene: TRBJ2-7; clone size: many; CDR3 protein: CASSPHLAGYDEQYF; CDR3 DNA: TGTGCCAGCAGCCCCCATCTAGCGGGATACGACGAGCAGTACTTC
V gene: TRBV7-2; D gene: NA; J gene: TRBJ2-7; clone size: NA; CDR3 protein: CASSLAGRLTYEQYF; CDR3 DNA: TGTGCCAGCAGCTTAGCGGGAAGGCTCACCTACGAGCAGTACTTC
V gene: TRBV19; D gene: NA; J gene: TRBJ2-3; clone size: NA; CDR3 protein: CASTTGEGYTDTQYF; CDR3 DNA: TGTGCCAGTACTACAGGGGAGGGGTACACAGATACGCAGTATTTT
V gene: TRBV6-1; D gene: NA; J gene: TRBJ2-7; clone size: NA; CDR3 protein: CASSLVAQLYEQYF; CDR3 DNA: TGTGCCAGCAGTCTCGTCGCTCAGCTCTACGAGCAGTACTTC
V gene: TRBV19; D gene: NA; J gene: TRBJ1-1; clone size: many; CDR3 protein: CASSIGSSGETEAFF; CDR3 DNA: TGTGCCAGTAGTATAGGAAGTTCAGGGGAGACTGAAGCTTTCTTT
V gene: TRBV12-3/TRBV12-4; D gene: TRBD1; J gene: TRBJ1-5; clone size: many; CDR3 protein: CASSLEGAGQPQHF; CDR3 DNA: TGTGCCAGCAGTTTGGAGGGGGCGGGTCAGCCCCAGCATTTT
V gene: TRBV12-3/TRBV12-4; D gene: NA; J gene: TRBJ2-2; clone size: many; CDR3 protein: CASALPGLQAHTGELFF; CDR3 DNA: TGTGCCAGCGCGCTCCCGGGACTTCAGGCGCACACCGGGGAGCTGTTTTTT
V gene: TRBV19; D gene: NA; J gene: TRBJ1-3; clone size: many; CDR3 protein: CASSMRGDGNTIYF; CDR3 DNA: TGTGCCAGTAGTATGCGGGGAGACGGAAACACCATATATTTT
V gene: TRBV4-1; D gene: TRBD1; J gene: TRBJ2-1; clone size: NA; CDR3 protein: CASSQGWTGRDNEQFF; CDR3 DNA: TGCGCCAGCAGCCAAGGATGGACAGGCAGGGACAATGAGCAGTTCTTC